Below are 8 T cell receptor beta chains sequenced from a single sample in a study of cytomegalovirus exposure and HLA in healthy donors. The PCR employed 60 Vbeta primers together with 13 Jbeta primers. Some clones are missing from TCRdb's copy, which holds only in-frame ones; the method was immunoSEQ multiplex PCR. The table shows around 190,000 clones, with 70% to 80% occurring only once. Sequencing was performed on PBMCs. The receptor source for this set is a man aged 25 to 45 in good health and CMV-seronegative.

As concerns this clone: The sample holds other DNA sequences that translate to the same CDR3. The V and J genes are TRBV9 and TRBJ2-2, with D possibly matching TRBD1 (5 bases). The germline CDR1 and CDR2 sequences are SGDLS and YYNGEE. The V end lost 0 bases, the J end lost 0 bases, and 6 bases lay between the germline ends. CDR3 length: 15 amino acids. The CDR3 here is CASSVGGSNTGELFF. The CDR3 region has the DNA TGTGCCAGCAGCGTAGGGGGCTCGAACACCGGGGAGCTGTTTTTT.

J is TRBJ2-5 and V is TRBV28; 9 positions match TRBD1. The germline CDR1 and CDR2 sequences are MDHEN and SYDVKM. The ends lost 2 bases at V and 7 bases at J; junction bases unmatched: 8. The CDR3 consists of 15 residues. In DNA, the CDR3 is TGTGCCAGCAGTTTAACAGGGGACAGGGCCGGGACCCAGTACTTC. Translation gives CASSLTGDRAGTQYF.

The chain carries TRBV11-2 and TRBJ2-7; D remains unclear. This CDR3 contains 12 residues. Germline loops: CDR1 SGHAT, CDR2 FQNNGV. The germline V and J ends were trimmed by 1 base and 6 bases, with 7 bases remaining between them. The CDR3, as DNA: TGTGCCAGCAGCTTAGTTGGCTTCGAGCAGTACTTC. Translation gives CASSLVGFEQYF.

The chain employs TRBV11-1 and TRBJ1-1; D is undetermined. The CDR3 loop spans 14 amino acids. Germline V gives CDR1 SGHAT, CDR2 FQDESV (reference sequence). V gave up 7 bases and J gave up 3 bases, with 15 bases separating them. CDR3 amino acids: CASISRNEYTEAFF. The CDR3 region has the DNA TGTGCCAGCATCTCTAGGAATGAGTACACTGAAGCTTTCTTT.

This chain links TRBV20-1 with TRBJ2-1, with D perhaps TRBD1 (5 bases). Germline-derived CDR1 and CDR2 are DFQATT and SNEGSKA (reference sequence). Trimming shortened V by 6 bases and J by 7 bases, and 10 bases separated the two germline ends. The CDR3 runs 11 residues. The CDR3 protein is CSARRTNEQFF. The CDR3 DNA reads TGCAGTGCCCGCCGGACAAATGAGCAGTTCTTC.

The V and J genes are TRBV28 and TRBJ1-6; TRBD1 aligns across 9 bases. The CDR3 is made up of 13 amino acids. Unmatched junction bases numbered 5, after V lost 10 bases and J lost 7 bases. Germline CDR1 and CDR2: MDHEN and SYDVKM. Written as DNA, the CDR3 is TGTGCCATACAGGGGGCATTGAATTCACCCCTCCACTTT. Its translation is CAIQGALNSPLHF.

This clone came up a few times. J is TRBJ2-7 and V is TRBV27; a weak D match, TRBD2 (5 bases). This CDR3 has 14 residues. V was trimmed by 3 bases and J by 6 bases, leaving 15 bases between them. The germline V gene encodes CDR1 MNHEY and CDR2 SMNVEV (reference sequence). The CDR3 region is CASSFFGVESEQYF. CDR3 coding DNA: TGTGCCAGCAGTTTTTTCGGGGTTGAGAGCGAGCAGTACTTC.

The rearrangement links TRBV6-5 to TRBJ1-1; 8 positions match TRBD1. The CDR3 runs 13 residues. V was clipped by 10 bases and J by 4 bases; unmatched bases: 8. Germline lookup yields CDR1 MNHEY and CDR2 SVGAGI. The CDR3: CATHPGGSTEAFF. CDR3 nucleotide sequence: TGTGCCACCCATCCAGGGGGCAGCACTGAAGCTTTCTTT.